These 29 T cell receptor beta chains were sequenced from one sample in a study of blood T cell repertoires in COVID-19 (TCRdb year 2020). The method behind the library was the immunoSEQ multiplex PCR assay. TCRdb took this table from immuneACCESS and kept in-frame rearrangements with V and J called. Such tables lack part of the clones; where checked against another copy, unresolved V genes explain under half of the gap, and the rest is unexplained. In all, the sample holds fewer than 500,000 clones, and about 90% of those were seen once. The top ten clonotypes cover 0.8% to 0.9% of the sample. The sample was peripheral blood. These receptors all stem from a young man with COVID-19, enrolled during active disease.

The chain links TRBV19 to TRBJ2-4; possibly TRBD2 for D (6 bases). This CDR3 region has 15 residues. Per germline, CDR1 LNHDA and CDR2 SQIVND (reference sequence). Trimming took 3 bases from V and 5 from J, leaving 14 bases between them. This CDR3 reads CASSIGWDFENIQYF. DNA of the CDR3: TGTGCCAGTAGTATCGGTTGGGACTTCGAAAACATTCAGTACTTC. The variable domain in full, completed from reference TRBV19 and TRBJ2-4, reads DGGITQSPKYLFRKEGQNVTLSCEQNLNHDAMYWYRQDPGQGLRLIYYSQIVNDFQKGDIAEGYSVSREKKESFPLTVTSAQKNPTAFYLCASSIGWDFENIQYFGAGTRLSVL.

In nucleotides, the CDR3 is TGTGCCAGCAGGACACTTAGCACAGATACGCAGTATTTT. Protein sequence: CASRTLSTDTQYF. V gene TRBV11-2 combines with J gene TRBJ2-3, with D unresolved. The CDR3 is made up of 13 amino acids. CDR1 and CDR2 from the germline V gene are SGHAT and FQNNGV. V lost 6 bases to trimming and J lost 0 bases, with 7 bases between them.

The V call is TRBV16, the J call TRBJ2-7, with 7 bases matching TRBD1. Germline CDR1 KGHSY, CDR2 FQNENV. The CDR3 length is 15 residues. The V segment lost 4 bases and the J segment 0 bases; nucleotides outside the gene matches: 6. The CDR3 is CASSPSGQFSYEQYF. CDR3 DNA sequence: TGTGCCAGCAGCCCTTCGGGACAGTTCTCCTACGAGCAGTACTTC.

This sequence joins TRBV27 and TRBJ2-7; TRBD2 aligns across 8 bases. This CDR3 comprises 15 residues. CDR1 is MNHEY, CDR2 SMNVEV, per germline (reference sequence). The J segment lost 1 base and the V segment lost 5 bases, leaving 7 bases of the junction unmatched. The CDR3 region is CASSATSGVSYEQYF. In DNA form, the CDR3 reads TGTGCCAGCAGTGCTACTAGCGGAGTTTCCTACGAGCAGTACTTC.

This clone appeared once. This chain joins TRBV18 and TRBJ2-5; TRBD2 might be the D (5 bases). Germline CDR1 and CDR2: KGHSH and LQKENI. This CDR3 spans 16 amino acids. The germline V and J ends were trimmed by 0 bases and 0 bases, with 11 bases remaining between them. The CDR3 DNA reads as TGTGCCAGCTCACCACCAAGTCCCGGGAACCAAGAGACCCAGTACTTC. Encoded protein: CASSPPSPGNQETQYF.

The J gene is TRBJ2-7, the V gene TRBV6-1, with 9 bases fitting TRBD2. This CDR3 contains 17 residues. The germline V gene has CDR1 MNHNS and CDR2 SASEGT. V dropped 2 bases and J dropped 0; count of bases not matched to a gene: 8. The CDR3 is CASSELTGTSLSYEQYF. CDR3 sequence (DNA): TGTGCCAGCAGTGAACTTACCGGGACTAGCCTCTCCTACGAGCAGTACTTC.

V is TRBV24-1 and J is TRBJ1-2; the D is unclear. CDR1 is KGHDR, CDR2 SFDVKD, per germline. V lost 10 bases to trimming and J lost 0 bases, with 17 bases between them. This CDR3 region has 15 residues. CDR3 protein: CATTGRAKANYGYTF. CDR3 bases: TGTGCCACAACCGGGAGGGCCAAAGCTAACTATGGCTACACCTTC.

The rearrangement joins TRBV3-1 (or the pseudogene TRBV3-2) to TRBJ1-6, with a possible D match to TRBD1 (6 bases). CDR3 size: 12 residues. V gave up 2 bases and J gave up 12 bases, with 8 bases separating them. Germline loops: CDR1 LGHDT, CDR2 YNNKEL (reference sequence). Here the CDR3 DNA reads TGTGCCAGCAGCCAATTGGACAGACCCCTCCACTTT. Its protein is CASSQLDRPLHF.

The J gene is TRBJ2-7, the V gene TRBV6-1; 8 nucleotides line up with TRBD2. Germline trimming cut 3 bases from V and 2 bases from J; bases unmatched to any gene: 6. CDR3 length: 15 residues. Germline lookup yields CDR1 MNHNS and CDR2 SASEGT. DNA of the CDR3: TGTGCCAGCAGTGATTTTGCGGGAGGACCCTACGAGCAGTACTTC. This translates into CASSDFAGGPYEQYF.

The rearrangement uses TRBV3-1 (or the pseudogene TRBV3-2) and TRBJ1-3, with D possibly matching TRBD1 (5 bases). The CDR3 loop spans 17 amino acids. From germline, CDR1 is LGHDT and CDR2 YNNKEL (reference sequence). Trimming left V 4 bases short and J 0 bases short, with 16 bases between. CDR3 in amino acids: CASSPLGRGRSGNTIYF. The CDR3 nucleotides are TGTGCCAGCAGCCCCTTAGGGCGGGGACGCTCTGGAAACACCATATATTTT.

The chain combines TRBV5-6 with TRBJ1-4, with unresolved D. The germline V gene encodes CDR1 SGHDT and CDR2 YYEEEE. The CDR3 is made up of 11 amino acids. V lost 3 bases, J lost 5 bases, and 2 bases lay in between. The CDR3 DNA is TGTGCCAGCAGCTCAAATGAAAAACTGTTTTTT. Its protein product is CASSSNEKLFF.

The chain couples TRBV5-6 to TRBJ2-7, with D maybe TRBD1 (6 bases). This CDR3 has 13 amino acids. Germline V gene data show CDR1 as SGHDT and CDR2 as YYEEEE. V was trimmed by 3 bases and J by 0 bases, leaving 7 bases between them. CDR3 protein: CASSWTASYEQYF. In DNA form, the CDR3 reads TGTGCCAGCAGCTGGACAGCCTCCTACGAGCAGTACTTC.

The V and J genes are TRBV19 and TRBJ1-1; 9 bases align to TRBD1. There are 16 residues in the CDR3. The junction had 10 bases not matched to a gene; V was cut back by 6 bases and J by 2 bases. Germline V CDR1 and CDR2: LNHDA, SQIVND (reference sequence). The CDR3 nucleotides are TGTGCCAGTAGAGACCCCGGGACAGGGCGCAACACTGAAGCTTTCTTT. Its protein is CASRDPGTGRNTEAFF.

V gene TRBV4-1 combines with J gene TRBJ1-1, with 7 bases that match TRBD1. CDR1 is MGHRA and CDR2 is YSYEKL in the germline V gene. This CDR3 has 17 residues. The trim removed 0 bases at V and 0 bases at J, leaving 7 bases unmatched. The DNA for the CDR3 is TGCGCCAGCAGCCAAGAAGCTCCACAGGGGATGAACACTGAAGCTTTCTTT. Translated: CASSQEAPQGMNTEAFF.

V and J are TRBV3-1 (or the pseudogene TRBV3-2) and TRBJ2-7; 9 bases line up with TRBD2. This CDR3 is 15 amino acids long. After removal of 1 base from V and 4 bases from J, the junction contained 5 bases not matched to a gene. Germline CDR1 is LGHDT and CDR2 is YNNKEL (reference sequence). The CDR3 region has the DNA TGTGCCAGCAGCCAAGCCCCCCTAGCGGGATACGAGCAGTACTTC. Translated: CASSQAPLAGYEQYF.

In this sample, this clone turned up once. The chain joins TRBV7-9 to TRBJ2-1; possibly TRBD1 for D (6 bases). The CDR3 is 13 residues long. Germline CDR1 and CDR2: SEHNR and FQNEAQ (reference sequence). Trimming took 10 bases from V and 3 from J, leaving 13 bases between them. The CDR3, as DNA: TGTGCCACTGCGGACAGCAACTACAATGAGCAGTTCTTC. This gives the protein CATADSNYNEQFF.

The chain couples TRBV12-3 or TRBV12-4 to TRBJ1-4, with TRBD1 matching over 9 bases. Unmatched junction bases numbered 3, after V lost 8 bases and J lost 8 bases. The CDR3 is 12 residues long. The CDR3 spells CASRTGVEKLFF. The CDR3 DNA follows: TGTGCCAGCCGGACAGGGGTGGAAAAACTGTTTTTT.

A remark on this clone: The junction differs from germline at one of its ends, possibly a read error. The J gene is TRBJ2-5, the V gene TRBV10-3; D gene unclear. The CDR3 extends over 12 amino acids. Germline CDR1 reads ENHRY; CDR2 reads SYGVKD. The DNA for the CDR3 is TGTGCCATCAGTGAGTCGGTGGGTGAGCGTGACTTC. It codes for CAISESVGERDF.

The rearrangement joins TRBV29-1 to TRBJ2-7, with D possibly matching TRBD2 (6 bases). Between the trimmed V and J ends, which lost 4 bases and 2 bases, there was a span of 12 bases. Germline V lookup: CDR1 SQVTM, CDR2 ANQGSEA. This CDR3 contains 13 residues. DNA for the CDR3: TGCAGCGTTGGACTAGGCGGCCCCTACGAGCAGTACTTC. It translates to CSVGLGGPYEQYF.

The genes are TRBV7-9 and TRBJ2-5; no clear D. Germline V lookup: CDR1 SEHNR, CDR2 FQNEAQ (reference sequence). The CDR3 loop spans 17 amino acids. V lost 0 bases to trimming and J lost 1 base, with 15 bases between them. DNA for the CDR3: TGTGCCAGCAGCTTAGCTACGTTTAGGAGTTTCCAAGAGACCCAGTACTTC. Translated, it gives CASSLATFRSFQETQYF.

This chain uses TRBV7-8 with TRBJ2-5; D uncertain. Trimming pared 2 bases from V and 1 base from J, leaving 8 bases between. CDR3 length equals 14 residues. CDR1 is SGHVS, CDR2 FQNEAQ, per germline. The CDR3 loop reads CASSLLSVQETQYF. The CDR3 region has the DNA TGTGCCAGCAGCTTATTGTCCGTCCAAGAGACCCAGTACTTC.

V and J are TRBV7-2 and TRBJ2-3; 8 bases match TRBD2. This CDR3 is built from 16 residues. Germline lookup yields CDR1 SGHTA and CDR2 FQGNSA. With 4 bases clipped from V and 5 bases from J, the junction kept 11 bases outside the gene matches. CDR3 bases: TGTGCCAGCAGCTATGCTGGTAGCGGGGAACAAGATACGCAGTATTTT. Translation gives CASSYAGSGEQDTQYF.

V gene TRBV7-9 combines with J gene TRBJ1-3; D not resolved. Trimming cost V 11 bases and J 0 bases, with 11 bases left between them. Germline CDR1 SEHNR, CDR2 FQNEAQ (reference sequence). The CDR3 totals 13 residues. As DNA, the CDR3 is TGTGCCGTAATTCCCAGCTCTGGAAACACCATATATTTT. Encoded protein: CAVIPSSGNTIYF.

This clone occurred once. The CDR3, as DNA: TGTGCCAGTAGTATCGGGAATACCGATGAAAAACTGTTTTTT. Encoded protein: CASSIGNTDEKLFF. V and J are TRBV19 and TRBJ1-4; D remains unclear. V was clipped by 3 bases and J by 6 bases, with 11 bases between them. CDR3 length: 14 residues. CDR1 and CDR2 from the germline V gene are LNHDA and SQIVND (reference sequence).

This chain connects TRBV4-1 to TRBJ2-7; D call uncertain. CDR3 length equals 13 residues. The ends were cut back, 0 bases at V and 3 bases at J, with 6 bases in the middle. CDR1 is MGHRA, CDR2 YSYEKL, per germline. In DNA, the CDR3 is TGCGCCAGCAGCCAAGAGCCAGGCTACGAGCAGTACTTC. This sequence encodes CASSQEPGYEQYF.

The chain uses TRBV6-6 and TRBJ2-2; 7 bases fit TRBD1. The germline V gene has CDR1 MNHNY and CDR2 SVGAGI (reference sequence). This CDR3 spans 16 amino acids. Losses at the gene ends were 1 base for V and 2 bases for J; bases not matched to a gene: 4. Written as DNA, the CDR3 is TGTGCCAGCAGTTACTTTAACAGGGGAAACACCGGGGAGCTGTTTTTT. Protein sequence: CASSYFNRGNTGELFF.

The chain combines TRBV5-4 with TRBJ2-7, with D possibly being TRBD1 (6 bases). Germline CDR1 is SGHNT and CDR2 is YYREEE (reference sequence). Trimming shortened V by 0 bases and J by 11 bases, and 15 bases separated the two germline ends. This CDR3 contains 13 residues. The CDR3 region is CASSLGNRDKEYF. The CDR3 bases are TGTGCCAGCAGCTTGGGGAACAGGGATAAAGAGTACTTC.

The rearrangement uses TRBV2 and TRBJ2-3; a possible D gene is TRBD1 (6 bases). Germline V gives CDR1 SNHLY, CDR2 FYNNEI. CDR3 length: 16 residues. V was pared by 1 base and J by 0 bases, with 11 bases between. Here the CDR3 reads CASSEEGTLSTDTQYF. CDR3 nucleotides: TGTGCCAGCAGTGAAGAAGGGACACTTAGCACAGATACGCAGTATTTT.

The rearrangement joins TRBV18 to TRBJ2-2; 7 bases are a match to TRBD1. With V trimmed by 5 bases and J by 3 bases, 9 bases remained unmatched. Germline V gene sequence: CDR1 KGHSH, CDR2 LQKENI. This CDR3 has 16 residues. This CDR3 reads CASSVRDRLDTGELFF. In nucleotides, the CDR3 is TGTGCCAGCTCAGTCCGGGACAGACTCGACACCGGGGAGCTGTTTTTT. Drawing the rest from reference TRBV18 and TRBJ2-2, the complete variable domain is NAGVMQNPRHLVRRRGQEARLRCSPMKGHSHVYWYRQLPEEGLKFMVYLQKENIIDESGMPKERFSAEFPKEGPSILRIQQVVRGDSAAYFCASSVRDRLDTGELFFGEGSRLTVL.